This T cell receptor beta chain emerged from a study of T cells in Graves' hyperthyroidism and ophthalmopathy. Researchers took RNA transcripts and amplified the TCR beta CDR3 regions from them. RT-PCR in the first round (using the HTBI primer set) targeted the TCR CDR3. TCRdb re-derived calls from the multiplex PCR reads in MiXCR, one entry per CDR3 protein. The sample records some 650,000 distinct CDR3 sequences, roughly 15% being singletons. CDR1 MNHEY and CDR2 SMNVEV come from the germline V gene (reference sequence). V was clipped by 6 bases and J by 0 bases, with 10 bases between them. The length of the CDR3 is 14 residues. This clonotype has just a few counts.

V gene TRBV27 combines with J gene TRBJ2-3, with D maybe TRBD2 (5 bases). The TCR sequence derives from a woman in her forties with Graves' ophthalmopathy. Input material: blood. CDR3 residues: CASRAESSTDTQYF. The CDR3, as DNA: TGTGCCAGCAGAGCGGAGTCTAGCACAGATACGCAGTATTTT.